This TCR beta chain was sequenced during a study of cytomegalovirus exposure and HLA in healthy donors (dated by TCRdb to about 2017). For the study in its entirety: In an earlier analysis of roughly 590 of the donors, approximately 300 Gb of sequence data and 100 million or so unique TCR beta sequences from roughly 190 million T cells were reported. Donor age, sex, ethnicity and CMV serostatus were compiled alongside the repertoire data. The study was designed to test whether signatures of past pathogen exposure could be identified by cataloging public T cell receptors. In addition to the first cohort of 666 subjects, a separate validation cohort of approximately 120 different subjects was used. All discovery cohort repertoires had been generated on a single sequencing platform. A later genetic analysis used genome-wide SNP genotypes for about 65% of the roughly 700 donors, treating that subset as a discovery cohort. Across some 400 genotyped donors of the cohort, an average of approximately 240,000 unique TCR beta nucleotide sequences per donor were sequenced, and roughly 18% of those sequences were non-productive. High-throughput TCR immunosequencing, statistical association of individual TCRs with disease status, and machine learning were combined to predict cytomegalovirus infection status. A later analysis re-examined previously published TCR beta repertoires from more than 650 donors and added high-resolution HLA genotyping to investigate patterns of TCR occurrence. Typing coverage differed by locus: A, B, C, DRB1 and DQB1 were typed in roughly 629-630 donors, DQA1 in about 500, DPA1 in 600 to 610, and DPB1 in just under 480. The later analysis used no new phenotypic data to find candidate immune exposures, relying instead on TCR beta sequences and their occurrence across donors. Both class I and class II loci were covered by HLA typing, at four-digit resolution. Of the roughly 400 genotyped donors, roughly 80% fell in the genetic ancestry cluster associated with self-reported Caucasian donors. An early release covering 550 to 650 HLA-typed donors comprised about 300 gigabases of sequencing data and tens of millions of unique TCR sequences. A few DR-DQ haplotypes were treated as single units for association and clustering because of strong linkage in the cohort. The T cell repertoires of about 700 subjects were profiled by immunosequencing and related to cytomegalovirus serostatus. An earlier analysis of roughly 580 of the donors used high-throughput TCR beta sequencing to judge whether each TCR beta V gene segment behaved as functional or pseudogenic.

Details on this clone: No antigen is known for it.

Library generation was performed with the immunoSEQ multiplex PCR assay. For the multiplex PCR, a mixture combining 60 forward primers for TCR Vbeta segments and 13 reverse primers for TCR Jbeta segments was used. Amplification of the CDR3 region of rearranged TCR beta genes was performed with a multiplex PCR assay on genomic DNA. The Illumina HiSeq System was used to sequence the amplified TCR beta libraries as 87-base-pair reads. In the source study's methods: Across the 500 to 700 repertoires, a later analysis counted tens of millions of unique TCR beta chains, 8.5 million to 12 million of which were shared by at least two donors. Raw reads were error-corrected and collapsed into unique sequences with a nearest-neighbor algorithm that merged closely related sequences to remove PCR and sequencing errors. To assign V, D and J gene segments, CDR3 sequences were aligned to IMGT reference sequences. For a sequence to be retained, a match of at least six nucleotides was required to both a V gene segment and a J gene segment. Rearrangements were classified as productive when the CDR3 lacked stop codons and remained in frame with V and J, and all other rearrangements were classified as non-productive. CDR3 was defined by IMGT convention, running from the second conserved V-encoded cysteine to the conserved J-encoded phenylalanine. The earlier analysis of about 560 of the donors excluded any sequence lacking an unambiguous match to a single V gene segment. An earlier analysis of 587 of the donors classified V segments as functional when productive rearrangements were above 56.7% and as segregating when the standard deviation between donors was above 5%. A statistical classification framework was built to diagnose cytomegalovirus status from the catalog of TCR beta chain sequences. In a later analysis, V and J genes were assigned by comparing TCR nucleotide sequences against IMGT/GENE-DB human TR gene sequences. A later analysis assigned CDR3 sequences and most-parsimonious VDJ recombination scenarios with the TCRdist pipeline. In a later analysis, each TCR beta chain was defined by its CDR3 amino acid sequence together with its V-gene family, and reads without a unique V-gene family were excluded. In a later analysis, approximately 640 highly shared, low-generation-probability nucleotide sequences were removed to address suspected cross-contamination and a sequencing artifact. For each public chain, a later analysis derived a clonal expansion index from normalized ranks of inferred template counts within each repertoire. A later analysis computed generation probabilities with a VDJ recombination model fitted to out-of-frame rearrangements, and checked the results against IGoR. A later analysis scored TCR-TCR, TCR-HLA and TCR-CMV co-occurrence with hypergeometric tests, applying a repertoire-size bias correction to TCR pairs. False discovery rates were estimated in a later analysis by permuting HLA or CMV assignments 20 times. In a later analysis, co-occurring TCRs were grouped using DBSCAN, and TCRdist sequence similarity was added for clustering within HLA-allele-positive subsets. For co-occurrence clustering, repertoires with fewer than 30,000 or more than 120,000 public chains were excluded, along with 5 or 6 repertoires with anomalous nucleotide sharing. Not all clones reach the TCRdb copy of this immuneACCESS table, which keeps in-frame sequences only. Checked studies attribute under half of the gap to unresolved V genes and leave the rest unexplained. That table furnishes V, J and clone size, whereas the DNA furnished D and trimming. The sample's table covers 150,000 to 200,000 clones. The ten largest clones capture 0.75% to 0.85% of the sample.

In total, roughly 670 healthy bone marrow donors made up the cohort. At the time of sampling, every cohort member was nominally healthy, though immune exposures that went unrecorded were likely present. The donor tested CMV seropositive, placing the donor among the 289 seropositive members of the cohort. Every donor gave a peripheral blood sample, and the peripheral blood mononuclear cells from that sample were used for TCR beta sequencing. Genomic DNA extraction from the blood cell samples was performed with the Qiagen DNeasy Blood Extraction Kit. What the authors observed across the whole study: A later analysis associated about 17,000 TCR beta sequences with specific HLA alleles at a false discovery rate of 0.05. The 87-base-pair reads could not distinguish some IMGT-functional V segments, including TRBV6-2 and TRBV6-3, so those segments were excluded. Most TCR sequences were seen in very few donors, while some public TCRs were found in many individuals. When HLA alleles, especially DR and DQ, strongly co-occurred, attributing TCR associations to individual alleles was difficult. The only immune exposure information available for the cohort was CMV serostatus. The sequencing pipeline was judged likely to have produced a cluster of highly shared sequence variants as a technical artifact. Presence/absence analyses assumed roughly uniform sequencing depth across donors, an assumption that may not hold. The study listed 150 to 200 TCR beta chains as associated with cytomegalovirus. Correlated functional status among segregating V segments might reflect linkage disequilibrium, but an unknown experimental factor could not be ruled out. Three of the identified cytomegalovirus-associated TCR beta chains were confirmed in vitro to be specific for cytomegalovirus antigens. According to a later analysis, most CMV-associated TCR beta chains appeared to be HLA-restricted, and the HLA associations seemed to be driven largely by CMV exposure. In both the original and validation cohorts, the classifier was reported to diagnose cytomegalovirus status with high specificity and sensitivity. Several of the top co-occurrence clusters appeared to be linked to parvovirus B19, influenza, CMV and Epstein-Barr virus, according to a later analysis. Because HLA typing was missing for some donors at each locus, association tests included only the typed subset. Because counts were too low, around 18 rarely observed V segments, including chromosome 9 orphons, were left out of the earlier analysis of about 620 of the donors. According to a later genetic analysis, donors in an Asian-associated ancestry cluster had fewer N-insertions in productive TCRs than the approximately 670-donor mean. A later genetic analysis associated a missense DCLRE1C variant with V-gene and J-gene trimming of TCR beta chains, and an independent cohort replicated the association. In this cohort, only TCR beta chains were sequenced, and detectable features were limited by the absence of alpha or paired-chain data. In an earlier analysis of over 550 of the donors, most TCR beta V segments were observed in productive rearrangements about 90% or about 30% of the time, broadly matching IMGT annotations. The authors suggested that the approach could potentially be generalized to other disease states and immunological phenotypes. A later analysis found that HLA-associated TCR beta chains were more clonally expanded and had lower generation probabilities than equally common non-associated chains. A further reported finding was that TCR beta sequences accurately predicted the HLA-A and HLA-B alleles for most subjects in the first cohort. In a later analysis, the rate of TCR association differed among HLA loci, with DRB1 alleles having the most associated TCRs and HLA-C alleles having the fewest.

The CDR3 runs 12 amino acids, cysteine and phenylalanine included. Of all the DNA, just the CDR3 is kept, 36 bases in frame from base 1. V lost 6 bases and J lost 2 bases; the stretch between them is 10 bases long. The CDR1 and CDR2 encoded by the germline V gene are SQVTM and ANQGSEA. Recombination joined TRBV29-1 with TRBJ2-5; a weak D assignment points to TRBD2 (5 bases agree). Sequences were obtained from PBMCs. This TCR was sampled from a woman aged 18-29 years in good health and CMV-seropositive. The sequenced DNA is TGCAGCGTCCGGGAAATTCAAGAGACCCAGTACTTC. The encoded protein is CSVREIQETQYF.